Shown below are 8 T cell receptor beta chains from a single sample sequenced in a study of cytomegalovirus exposure and HLA in healthy donors. 60 Vbeta and 13 Jbeta primers were used in PCR. Generated by immunoSEQ multiplex PCR, the TCRdb table keeps only in-frame clones and is missing some. In the table there are more than 100,000 clones, roughly 78% of which are singletons. The sample comprised PBMCs. The source of these receptors is a man in his fifties or sixties in good health and CMV-seropositive.

This clone was counted only a few times. The rearrangement links TRBV15 to TRBJ1-1; no definite D call. The length of the CDR3 is 13 residues. V lost 3 bases to trimming and J lost 7 bases, with 12 bases between them. CDR1 LNHNV and CDR2 YYDKDF come from the germline V gene (reference sequence). CDR3 in amino acids: CATSRGETDEAFF. The CDR3 DNA reads as TGTGCCACCAGCAGGGGAGAAACCGATGAAGCTTTCTTT.

This chain joins TRBV18 and TRBJ1-1; perhaps TRBD1 as D (5 bases). This CDR3 is 17 amino acids long. Germline CDR1 KGHSH, CDR2 LQKENI. V lost 0 bases and J lost 1, with 15 bases in between. The CDR3 sequence is CASSPPGRATSNTEAFF. CDR3 sequence (DNA): TGTGCCAGCTCACCACCGGGCAGGGCCACCTCGAACACTGAAGCTTTCTTT.

The J gene is TRBJ1-2, the V gene TRBV7-8; tentative D call: TRBD1 (5 bases). This CDR3 region has 14 residues. The germline gives CDR1 SGHVS, CDR2 FQNEAQ. The V and J ends lost 7 bases and 0 bases respectively, with 12 bases between them. The DNA for the CDR3 is TGTGCCAGCATGGGGGGGAAAGCTAACTATGGCTACACCTTC. Amino acids: CASMGGKANYGYTF. The whole variable domain, filled in from reference TRBV7-8 and TRBJ1-2, reads GAGVSQSPRYKVAKRGQDVALRCDPISGHVSLFWYQQALGQGPEFLTYFQNEAQLDKSGLPSDRFFAERPEGSVSTLKIQRTQQEDSAVYLCASMGGKANYGYTFGSGTRLTVV.

The chain is built from TRBV9 and TRBJ2-1; TRBD1 matches at 8 bases. The CDR3 sequence is 15 residues long. With 4 bases clipped from V and 6 bases from J, the junction kept 9 bases outside the gene matches. Germline V gene data show CDR1 as SGDLS and CDR2 as YYNGEE. In DNA form, the CDR3 reads TGTGCCAGCAGCACCTCAGGGGGCCTTTTCAATGAGCAGTTCTTC. Amino acids: CASSTSGGLFNEQFF. Full variable domain (remainder filled in from reference TRBV9 and TRBJ2-1): DSGVTQTPKHLITATGQRVTLRCSPRSGDLSVYWYQQSLDQGLQFLIQYYNGEERAKGNILERFSAQQFPDLHSELNLSSLELGDSALYFCASSTSGGLFNEQFFGPGTRLTVL.

This chain connects TRBV19 to TRBJ1-1; D is possibly TRBD1 (5 bases). CDR1 is LNHDA and CDR2 is SQIVND in the germline V gene (reference sequence). Trimming took off 9 bases at V and 3 bases at J, with 17 bases between the two ends. This CDR3 has 14 residues. DNA of the CDR3: TGTGCCAGCTGGTCGTTAGGGGTCTACACTGAAGCTTTCTTT. It yields the protein CASWSLGVYTEAFF.

The chain has TRBV9 and TRBJ2-1; perhaps TRBD2 as D (6 bases). Germline CDR1 reads SGDLS; CDR2 reads YYNGEE. The CDR3 runs 15 residues. Deletions cut 2 bases from V and 8 bases from J, with 17 bases between. The CDR3 sequence: CASSVEGDYRDEQFF. CDR3 in DNA: TGTGCCAGCAGCGTGGAGGGAGATTACCGGGATGAGCAGTTCTTC.

V and J are TRBV6-1 and TRBJ1-1; maybe TRBD1 (6 bases). The CDR3 has 15 residues. V lost 7 bases to trimming and J lost 3 bases, with 18 bases between them. The germline gives CDR1 MNHNS, CDR2 SASEGT. CDR3 bases: TGTGCCAGCACCAGGGGCGTCGCGGAGGACACTGAAGCTTTCTTT. Residues: CASTRGVAEDTEAFF.

This clone has only one observation. The chain couples TRBV5-4 to TRBJ1-1; possibly TRBD1 for D (5 bases). Trimming removed 1 base from V and 1 base from J, with 17 bases in between. This CDR3 has 17 residues. CDR1 and CDR2 from the germline V gene are SGHNT and YYREEE (reference sequence). The CDR3 DNA reads TGTGCCAGCAGCTTGAGTTGGGAGGATGGGGGGAACACTGAAGCTTTCTTT. It specifies CASSLSWEDGGNTEAFF.